Sequencing of this TCR beta chain was carried out in a study of blood T cell repertoires in COVID-19. In the original workflow: The assay estimated nucleated cells by amplifying reference gene primers. Profiling relied on immunoSEQ multiplex PCR, and the TCRdb table lists in-frame clones only, not all of them. Clonal size and the V and J genes are those of that table, whereas D and trimming came from the DNA. The sample yields 95,000 to 110,000 clones, roughly 90% seen once. Material: peripheral blood. This receptor was identified in a woman aged 60-75 years with acute or convalescent COVID-19.

The CDR3 spells CASSITPSGGNYGYTF. The CDR3 DNA sequence: TGTGCCAGTAGTATAACCCCCTCGGGGGGGAACTATGGCTACACCTTC. The J gene is TRBJ1-2, the V gene TRBV19; D perhaps matches TRBD1 (5 bases). Trimming cost V 2 bases and J 2 bases, with 15 bases left between them. The CDR3 runs 16 residues. The V gene's germline CDR1 is LNHDA and CDR2 SQIVND (reference sequence).